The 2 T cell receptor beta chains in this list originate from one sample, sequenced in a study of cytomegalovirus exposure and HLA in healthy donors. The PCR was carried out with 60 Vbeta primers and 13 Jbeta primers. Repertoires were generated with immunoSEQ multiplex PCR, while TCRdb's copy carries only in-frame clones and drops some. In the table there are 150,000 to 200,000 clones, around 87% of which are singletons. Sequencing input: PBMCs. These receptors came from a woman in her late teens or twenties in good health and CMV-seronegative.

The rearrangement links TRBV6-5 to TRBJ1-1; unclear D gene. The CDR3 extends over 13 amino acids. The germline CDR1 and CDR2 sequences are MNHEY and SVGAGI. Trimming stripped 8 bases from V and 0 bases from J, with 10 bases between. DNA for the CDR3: TGTGCCAGCTCCCCAGGTCTGAACACTGAAGCTTTCTTT. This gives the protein CASSPGLNTEAFF.

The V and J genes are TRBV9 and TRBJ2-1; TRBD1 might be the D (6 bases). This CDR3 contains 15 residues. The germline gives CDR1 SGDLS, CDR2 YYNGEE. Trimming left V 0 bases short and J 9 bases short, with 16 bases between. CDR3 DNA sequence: TGTGCCAGCAGCGTAGCGGAAGAGGGGGAAGGTGAGCAGTTCTTC. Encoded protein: CASSVAEEGEGEQFF.